This TCR beta chain was sequenced during a study of CXCR3-negative and CXCR3-positive naive CD8 T cells. Study observations and caveats: Similar TRBV-TRBJ usage was seen in naive cells (both CXCR3-negative and CXCR3-positive), but memory cells differed.

Regarding this clonotype: What it recognizes is unknown.

Triplicates of 300,000 cells were sorted from each CD8+ T cell subset. CD45RO-CCR7+CD27+CD95- characterized naive CD8+ T cells. Libraries were UMI-labeled 5' RACE TRB cDNA. After re-calling the 5' RACE reads, TCRdb lists one entry per CDR3 protein, DNA absent. Across 130,000 or so distinct CDR3 sequences, the top ten clones capture roughly 0.31% of the sample. The CDR3 has 15 residues. CDR1 SGHDN and CDR2 FVKESK come from the germline V gene. What was sequenced was naive CXCR3- CD8+ T cells from blood. This sample's subset: CD45RO-CCR7+CD27+CD95- naive CD8+ T cells lacking CXCR3 (TNR3-). The receptor was derived from a human donor in good health. Some clones in this sample may be carry-over from other donors' samples. This chain links TRBV14 with TRBJ2-5. The CDR3 reads CASSQDRTYQETQYF.